A selection of T cell receptor beta chains follows, all from one sample in a study of CD8 T cells in ankylosing spondylitis. TCRdb itself ran the 5' RACE reads through MiXCR, one entry per CDR3 protein. This sample carries more than 500,000 distinct CDR3 sequences, approximately 5.3% of them seen once, and the ten largest clones take around 3.5%. Sample: blood, either unsorted or a sorted T cell fraction (not recorded which). The receptors come from a male donor with ankylosing spondylitis. Each CDR3 is given without its conserved first and last residue. Each record gives: V gene, J gene, CDR3 protein.

v_gene: TRBV6-2/TRBV6-3
j_gene: TRBJ1-2
CDR3aa: ASSKDSYGYT

v_gene: TRBV4-3
j_gene: TRBJ1-1
CDR3aa: ASSQELSTEAF

v_gene: TRBV2
j_gene: TRBJ1-3
CDR3aa: ASSEDGGNTIY

v_gene: TRBV5-1
j_gene: TRBJ2-5
CDR3aa: ASSPAPQETQY

v_gene: TRBV5-1
j_gene: TRBJ1-1
CDR3aa: ASSEGVNTEAF

v_gene: TRBV28
j_gene: TRBJ2-4
CDR3aa: ASSFLGTRKNIQY

v_gene: TRBV7-3
j_gene: TRBJ2-7
CDR3aa: ASSLSLPLETGHSYEQY

v_gene: TRBV11-3
j_gene: TRBJ1-6
CDR3aa: ASSLDQLDSYNSPLH

v_gene: TRBV7-2
j_gene: TRBJ2-3
CDR3aa: ASSFFVSTQY

v_gene: TRBV27
j_gene: TRBJ1-6
CDR3aa: ASSLRGDRVDSPLH

v_gene: TRBV4-3
j_gene: TRBJ2-2
CDR3aa: ANGQGAVGELF

v_gene: TRBV20-1
j_gene: TRBJ1-5
CDR3aa: SAGWGNSNQPQH

v_gene: TRBV5-1
j_gene: TRBJ2-7
CDR3aa: ASSLGGSGKSSYEQY

v_gene: TRBV5-1
j_gene: TRBJ2-1
CDR3aa: ASSLDSGGSYNEQF

v_gene: TRBV6-1
j_gene: TRBJ1-5
CDR3aa: ASSAGRFSNQPQH

v_gene: TRBV28
j_gene: TRBJ2-1
CDR3aa: ASSPRGTVFEQF

v_gene: TRBV10-3
j_gene: TRBJ1-4
CDR3aa: AIRKGQGGEKLF

v_gene: TRBV11-3
j_gene: TRBJ2-7
CDR3aa: ASSLDPVSDEQY

v_gene: TRBV4-1
j_gene: TRBJ2-1
CDR3aa: ASSDGQGSYNEQF

v_gene: TRBV5-4
j_gene: TRBJ2-5
CDR3aa: ASSGGQGRGAQY

v_gene: TRBV18
j_gene: TRBJ2-7
CDR3aa: ASSHLSDMLRLEQY

v_gene: TRBV9
j_gene: TRBJ2-5
CDR3aa: ASSVTSGSQETQY

v_gene: TRBV5-5
j_gene: TRBJ2-3
CDR3aa: ASSLRSYGTDTQY

v_gene: TRBV25-1
j_gene: TRBJ1-1
CDR3aa: ASSESGAGLTEAF

v_gene: TRBV6-2/TRBV6-3
j_gene: TRBJ2-7
CDR3aa: ASSHLGTGIYEQY

v_gene: TRBV5-1
j_gene: TRBJ1-2
CDR3aa: ASKPLRPGEGYT

v_gene: TRBV7-2
j_gene: TRBJ2-1
CDR3aa: ASSGVKDRGSYNEQF

v_gene: TRBV10-3
j_gene: TRBJ2-7
CDR3aa: AISESGGGLYEQY

v_gene: TRBV2
j_gene: TRBJ2-5
CDR3aa: ASRERGGQQETQY

v_gene: TRBV7-2
j_gene: TRBJ1-1
CDR3aa: ASGLRDLETEAF

v_gene: TRBV5-6
j_gene: TRBJ1-4
CDR3aa: ASSTQDRGVANEKLF

v_gene: TRBV11-1
j_gene: TRBJ2-5
CDR3aa: ASSSHYRGARETQY

v_gene: TRBV5-1
j_gene: TRBJ1-2
CDR3aa: ASRTGTNPGYT

v_gene: TRBV12-3/TRBV12-4
j_gene: TRBJ1-1
CDR3aa: ASSFGGEDEAF

v_gene: TRBV3-1
j_gene: TRBJ2-4
CDR3aa: ASSPGGAQNIQY

v_gene: TRBV5-1
j_gene: TRBJ2-7
CDR3aa: ASASRSTYEQY

v_gene: TRBV6-2/TRBV6-3
j_gene: TRBJ1-1
CDR3aa: ASSYGVGTEAF

v_gene: TRBV4-1
j_gene: TRBJ1-1
CDR3aa: ASSQRGRGSNTEAF

v_gene: TRBV12-3/TRBV12-4
j_gene: TRBJ1-2
CDR3aa: ASSRGPKNYGYT

v_gene: TRBV6-5
j_gene: TRBJ2-1
CDR3aa: ASSYSGVAGLNRF

v_gene: TRBV4-3
j_gene: TRBJ2-3
CDR3aa: ASSQDSTGLSTDTQY

v_gene: TRBV6-2/TRBV6-3
j_gene: TRBJ2-7
CDR3aa: ASSYSGPSGEQY

v_gene: TRBV20-1
j_gene: TRBJ2-4
CDR3aa: SAIIWGLAGGDIQY